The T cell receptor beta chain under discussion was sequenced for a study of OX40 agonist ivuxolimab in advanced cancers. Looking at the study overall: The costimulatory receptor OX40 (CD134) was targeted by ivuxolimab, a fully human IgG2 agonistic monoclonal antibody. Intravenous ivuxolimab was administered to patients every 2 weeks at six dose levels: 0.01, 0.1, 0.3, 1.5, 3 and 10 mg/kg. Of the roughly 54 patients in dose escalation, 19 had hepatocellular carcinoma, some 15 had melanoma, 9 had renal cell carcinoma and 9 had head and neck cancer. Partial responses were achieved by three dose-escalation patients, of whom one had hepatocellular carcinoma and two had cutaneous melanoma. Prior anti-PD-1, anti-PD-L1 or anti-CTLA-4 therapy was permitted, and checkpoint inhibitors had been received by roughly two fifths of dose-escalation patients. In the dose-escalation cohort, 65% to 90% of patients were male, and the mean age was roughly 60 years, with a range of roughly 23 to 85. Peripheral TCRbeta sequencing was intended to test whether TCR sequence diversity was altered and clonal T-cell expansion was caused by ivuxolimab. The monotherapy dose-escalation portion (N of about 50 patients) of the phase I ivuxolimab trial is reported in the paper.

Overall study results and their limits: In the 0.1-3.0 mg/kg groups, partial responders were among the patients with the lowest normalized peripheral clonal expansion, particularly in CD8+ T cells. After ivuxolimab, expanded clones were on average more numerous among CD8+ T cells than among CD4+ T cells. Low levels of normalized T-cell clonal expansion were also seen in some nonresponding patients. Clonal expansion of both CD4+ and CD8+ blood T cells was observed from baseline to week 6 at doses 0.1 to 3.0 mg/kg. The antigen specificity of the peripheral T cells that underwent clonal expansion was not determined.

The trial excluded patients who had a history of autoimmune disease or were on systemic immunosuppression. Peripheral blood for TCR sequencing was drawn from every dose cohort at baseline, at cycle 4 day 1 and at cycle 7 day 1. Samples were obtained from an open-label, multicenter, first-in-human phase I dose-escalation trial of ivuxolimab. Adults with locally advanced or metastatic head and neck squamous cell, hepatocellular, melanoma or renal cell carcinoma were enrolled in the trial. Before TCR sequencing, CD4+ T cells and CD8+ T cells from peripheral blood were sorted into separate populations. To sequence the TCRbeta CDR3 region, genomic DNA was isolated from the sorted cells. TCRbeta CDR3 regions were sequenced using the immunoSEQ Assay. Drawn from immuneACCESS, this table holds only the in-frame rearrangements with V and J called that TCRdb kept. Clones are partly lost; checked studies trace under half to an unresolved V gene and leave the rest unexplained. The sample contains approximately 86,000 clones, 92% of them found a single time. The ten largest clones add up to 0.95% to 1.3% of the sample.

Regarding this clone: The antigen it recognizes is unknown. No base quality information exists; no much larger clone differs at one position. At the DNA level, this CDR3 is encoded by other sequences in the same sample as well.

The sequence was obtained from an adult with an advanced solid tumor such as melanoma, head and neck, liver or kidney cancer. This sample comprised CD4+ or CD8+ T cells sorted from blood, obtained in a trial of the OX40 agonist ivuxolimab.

The CDR3 has the sequence CASGTGGSYEQYF. The nucleotides are TGTGCCAGCGGGACAGGTGGGTCCTACGAGCAGTACTTC. The sequence is built from TRBV2 and TRBJ2-7, and 8 junction bases match TRBD1. From a lookup of the germline V gene, CDR1 and CDR2 are SNHLY and FYNNEI. V is cut back by 8 bases and J by 1 base, with 4 bases in the junction unmatched. The CDR3, cysteine through phenylalanine, is 13 amino acids long. The only DNA kept is the CDR3, 39 bases in frame from the first base. This CDR3, with the reference TRBV2 and TRBJ2-7 proteins standing in past its ends, gives the full variable domain EPEVTQTPSHQVTQMGQEVILRCVPISNHLYFYWYRQILGQKVEFLVSFYNNEISEKSEIFDDQFSVERPDGSNFTLKIRSTKLEDSAMYFCASGTGGSYEQYFGPGTRLTVT.